The entry that follows covers one T cell receptor beta chain sequence. This CDR3 contains 13 residues. Germline loops: CDR1 SGHKS, CDR2 YYEKEE (reference sequence). Trimming removed 2 bases from V and 6 bases from J, with 9 bases in between. Each CDR3 protein gets one entry after TCRdb re-called the 5' RACE reads with MiXCR. This table holds hundreds of thousands of distinct CDR3 sequences, around 21% found once. This specimen belongs to a study of identical twins. In every case, the donor was a healthy Caucasian. This same sample was also taken into another study, of T cells expressing NK-cell markers. That publication notes: Sorting of alpha-beta TCR T cells alone was achieved in several experiments with an anti-gamma-delta TCR antibody. Also leading the CD3+CD56-NKG2C+ fraction in a handful of donors were these clonotypes.

This TCR derives from a woman younger than 35 in good health. Sequencing was carried out using PBMCs. This rearrangement joins TRBV5-5 to TRBJ2-4, with D tentatively TRBD1 (6 bases). The DNA for the CDR3 is TGTGCCAGCAGCTTAGGGGACACAAACATTCAGTACTTC. Translated: CASSLGDTNIQYF.